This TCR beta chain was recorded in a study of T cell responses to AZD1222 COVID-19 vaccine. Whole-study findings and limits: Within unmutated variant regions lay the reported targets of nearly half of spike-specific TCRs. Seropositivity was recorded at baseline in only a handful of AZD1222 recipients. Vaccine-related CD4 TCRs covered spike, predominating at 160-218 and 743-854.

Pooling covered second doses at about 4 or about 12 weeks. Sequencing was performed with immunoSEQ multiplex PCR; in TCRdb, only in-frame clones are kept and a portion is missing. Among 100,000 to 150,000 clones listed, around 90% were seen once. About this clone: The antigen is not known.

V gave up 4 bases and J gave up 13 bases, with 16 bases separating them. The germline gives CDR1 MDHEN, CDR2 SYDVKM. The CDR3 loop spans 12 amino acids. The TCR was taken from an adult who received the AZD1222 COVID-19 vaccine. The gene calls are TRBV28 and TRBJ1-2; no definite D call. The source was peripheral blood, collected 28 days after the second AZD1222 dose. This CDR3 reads CASSYPFGSATF. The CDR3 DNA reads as TGTGCCAGCAGTTACCCTTTTGGGTCTGCCACCTTC.